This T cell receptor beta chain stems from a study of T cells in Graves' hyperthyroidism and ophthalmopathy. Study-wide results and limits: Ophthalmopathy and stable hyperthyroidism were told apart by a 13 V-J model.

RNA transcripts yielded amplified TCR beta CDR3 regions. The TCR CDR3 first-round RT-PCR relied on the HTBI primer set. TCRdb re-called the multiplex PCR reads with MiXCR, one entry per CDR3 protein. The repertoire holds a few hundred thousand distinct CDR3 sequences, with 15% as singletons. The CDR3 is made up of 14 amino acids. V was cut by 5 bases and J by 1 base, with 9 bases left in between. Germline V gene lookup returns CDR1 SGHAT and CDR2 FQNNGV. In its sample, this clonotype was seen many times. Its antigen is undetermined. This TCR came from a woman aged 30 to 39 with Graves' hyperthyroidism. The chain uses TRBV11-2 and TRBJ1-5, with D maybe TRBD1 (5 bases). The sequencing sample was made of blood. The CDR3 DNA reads TGTGCCAGCAGCACACCAGGGAGCAATCAGCCCCAGCATTTT. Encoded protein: CASSTPGSNQPQHF.